The rows below give T cell receptor beta chains drawn from one sample of a study of blood T cells in healthy people across ages. MiXCR, run by TCRdb on the 5' RACE reads, gives a single entry per CDR3 protein. The table shows about 670,000 distinct CDR3 sequences, with 40% to 45% occurring only once. The sequencing sample was made of blood. The source of these receptors is a man at least 80 years old in good health. Both conserved end residues are part of each CDR3. A D gene is named only where the DNA matches it firmly. Where a row states a size, it is once, few, many or the class of an expanded clone; other rows omit it.

J gene	clone size	D gene	V gene	CDR3 DNA	CDR3 protein
TRBJ2-7	-	-	TRBV14	TGTGCCAGCAGTCAGACCAGGGTCTCCTACGAGCAGTACTTC	CASSQTRVSYEQYF
TRBJ2-5	many	-	TRBV28	TGTGCCAGCAGTCCGGACAGCCAAGAGACCCAGTACTTC	CASSPDSQETQYF
TRBJ2-3	-	TRBD2	TRBV6-2/TRBV6-3	TGTGCCAGCAGTTTCCCTCTTGGGACTAGCGGGGGTCCTAGCACAGATACGCAGTATTTT	CASSFPLGTSGGPSTDTQYF
TRBJ2-4	-	TRBD1	TRBV27	TGTGCCAGCAGCTCCACCCGGGACAGCAAAAACATTCAGTACTTC	CASSSTRDSKNIQYF
TRBJ2-1	few	-	TRBV4-1	TGCGCCAGCAGCCCTCGGGTGGGGACCACCTACAATGAGCAGTTCTTC	CASSPRVGTTYNEQFF
TRBJ2-3	many	TRBD2	TRBV28	TGTGCCAGCAGACCTAGCGGGAGCACAGATACGCAGTATTTT	CASRPSGSTDTQYF
TRBJ1-4	-	-	TRBV7-9	TGTGCCAGCAGCTTAGTATCGAGCGAAGGTGAAAAACTGTTTTTT	CASSLVSSEGEKLFF
TRBJ2-2	few	-	TRBV11-3	TGTGCCAGCAGCTTATTCGTAGGCGGGGAGCTGTTTTTT	CASSLFVGGELFF
TRBJ2-1	-	TRBD2	TRBV12-3/TRBV12-4	TGTGCCAGCACTCCCAGGGGTGGACTAGCGGTATCCTACAATGAGCAGTTCTTC	CASTPRGGLAVSYNEQFF
TRBJ2-1	-	TRBD1	TRBV6-5	TGTGCCAGCAGCCCAGACAGGGGGCTAATCAATGAGCAGTTCTTC	CASSPDRGLINEQFF
TRBJ2-6	few	TRBD1	TRBV24-1	TGTGCCACCAGTGATGATAGGACAGGGGGGGCCAACGTCCTGACTTTC	CATSDDRTGGANVLTF
TRBJ2-3	-	TRBD2	TRBV6-2/TRBV6-3	TGTGCCAGCAGTTACTCCCCAACTGGAGGCGGGGGGCCCCTGAGCACAGATACGCAGTATTTT	CASSYSPTGGGGPLSTDTQYF
TRBJ1-4	-	-	TRBV30	TGTGCCTGGAGTGTATACGAAAAACTGTTTTTT	CAWSVYEKLFF
TRBJ1-4	-	-	TRBV11-2	TGTGCCAGCAGCCCCCGTAGGGCACGGGAAAAACTGTTTTTT	CASSPRRAREKLFF
TRBJ2-1	few	TRBD2	TRBV28	TGTGCCAGCAGCTCCGGGACTAGAGCGATAAATGAGCAGTTCTTC	CASSSGTRAINEQFF
TRBJ2-7	few	-	TRBV5-1	TGCGCCAGCAGCTTGGCCAGGGGTGACGGCTCCTACGAGCAGTACTTC	CASSLARGDGSYEQYF
TRBJ2-5	once	TRBD2	TRBV28	TGTGCCAGCATGGGACTCCAACGGTCTAGCGGGAGGTGGCGGAATGAGCAGTACTTC	CASMGLQRSSGRWRNEQYF
TRBJ2-3	-	-	TRBV20-1	TGCAGTGCTCGGGGGGCCTTCACAGATACGCAGTATTTT	CSARGAFTDTQYF
TRBJ2-7	many	-	TRBV20-1	TGCAGTGCTAGGCGTAGCACGAACTACGAGCAGTACTTC	CSARRSTNYEQYF
TRBJ2-5	few	TRBD2	TRBV7-2	TGTGCCAGCAGTGATATAGCGGGCTACCAAGAGACCCAGTACTTC	CASSDIAGYQETQYF
TRBJ2-3	few	-	TRBV4-3	TGCGCCAGCAGCCAAGATAGGACCACCCGAGAGCAGTATTTT	CASSQDRTTREQYF